The rows below give T cell receptor beta chains drawn from one sample of a study of shared clonotypes between healthy human individuals. The table came from immunoSEQ multiplex PCR; TCRdb's copy has only in-frame clones and leaves some out. The profile shows about 610,000 clones, approximately 96% of them singletons. The sequencing sample was made of naive CD8+ T cells sorted from blood. These receptor sequences come from a young woman in good health. Both conserved end residues are part of each CDR3. Fields, in order: J gene, CDR3 length, V gene, D gene, clone size, CDR3 DNA, CDR3 protein. The D gene is left open where the match is weak. The listing skips clone size in some rows; elsewhere it reads once, few, many or a size class.

>TRBJ2-7|16|TRBV7-9|.|.
TGTGCCAGCAGCTCCTTTCAAGGGGGGAGACCCTACGAGCAGTACTTC
CASSSFQGGRPYEQYF
>TRBJ2-3|14|TRBV29-1|.|once
TGCAGCGTTGATTTGGAAGCTAGCACAGATACGCAGTATTTT
CSVDLEASTDTQYF
>TRBJ2-7|13|TRBV7-9|.|once
TGTGCCAGCAGCTTAGCCATTGACTACGAGCAGTACTTC
CASSLAIDYEQYF
>TRBJ1-1|15|TRBV28|TRBD1|.
TGTGCCAGCAGTTTATGGACAGGGGCGAGAACTGAAGCTTTCTTT
CASSLWTGARTEAFF
>TRBJ2-7|14|TRBV11-2|TRBD1|.
TGTGCCAGCAGCTTAATTGGGACAGGGATAGAGCAGTACTTC
CASSLIGTGIEQYF
>TRBJ1-1|14|TRBV7-9|.|.
TGTGCCAGCAGCTCCCAAGGTTCAAACACTGAAGCTTTCTTT
CASSSQGSNTEAFF
>TRBJ1-2|14|TRBV9|TRBD1|.
TGTGCCAGCAGCATCGGACAGGGTCCCCTTGGCTACACCTTC
CASSIGQGPLGYTF
>TRBJ2-5|15|TRBV9|TRBD2|once
TGTGCCAGCAGCGTAGATGGGCTAGCGGAAGAGACCCAGTACTTC
CASSVDGLAEETQYF
>TRBJ2-3|12|TRBV27|.|.
TGTGCCAGCAGTGAGAGGGGTGATACGCAGTATTTT
CASSERGDTQYF
>TRBJ2-1|15|TRBV11-2|TRBD2|.
TGTGCCAGCAGCTTACTAGCGGGGAAAAACAATGAGCAGTTCTTC
CASSLLAGKNNEQFF
>TRBJ2-5|14|TRBV28|.|.
TGTGCCAGCAGGTCCGACCTGTACCAAGAGACCCAGTACTTC
CASRSDLYQETQYF
>TRBJ2-1|15|TRBV6-5|.|.
TGTGCCAGCAGTTCGGGACGGTCGTTCCACAATGAGCAGTTCTTC
CASSSGRSFHNEQFF
>TRBJ2-7|13|TRBV29-1|.|.
TGCAGCGTTAGACAGATAACTACCTACGAGCAGTACTTC
CSVRQITTYEQYF
>TRBJ2-1|18|TRBV19|TRBD2|.
TGTGCCAGTAGTATTTCCCCTTCGGGGGAGGGAACAGACAATGAGCAGTTCTTC
CASSISPSGEGTDNEQFF
>TRBJ2-7|14|TRBV29-1|.|.
TGCAGCGTTTGGACCGGGACAATAAACTACGAGCAGTACTTC
CSVWTGTINYEQYF
>TRBJ2-7|13|TRBV27|.|.
TGTGCCAGCAGTTTCCTCACATCCTACGAGCAGTACTTC
CASSFLTSYEQYF
>TRBJ1-1|15|TRBV4-1|.|.
TGCGCCAGCAGCCCTGGTTCTGCGGAGAACACTGAAGCTTTCTTT
CASSPGSAENTEAFF
>TRBJ2-7|12|TRBV27|.|.
TGTGCCAGCAGTTCTGGATTTCACGAGCAGTACTTC
CASSSGFHEQYF
>TRBJ2-3|16|TRBV6-1|.|.
TGTGCCAGCAGTGACACGCCCGGGCTAAGCACAGATACGCAGTATTTT
CASSDTPGLSTDTQYF
>TRBJ2-5|15|TRBV9|.|.
TGTGCCAGCAGCGTAGCTGGGACGGACCAAGAGACCCAGTACTTC
CASSVAGTDQETQYF